This is a list of T cell receptor beta chains from one sample in a study of control samples from healthy donors and cancer patients. Sequenced by immunoSEQ multiplex PCR; TCRdb stores in-frame clones only, minus some. The table records 50,000 to 75,000 clones, around 85% of them present only once. Specimen: blood. These receptors all come from a man aged 40-55 years in good health. Both conserved end residues are part of each CDR3. A D gene is named only where the DNA matches it firmly. Where a row states a size, it is once, few, many or the class of an expanded clone; other rows omit it.

v_call	d_call	clone_size	j_call	cdr3_nt	cdr3_aa
TRBV7-8	NA	NA	TRBJ2-5	TGTGCCAGCAGCTTAGGGAGGGCCCTGGAGACCCAGTACTTC	CASSLGRALETQYF
TRBV6-2/TRBV6-3	NA	NA	TRBJ1-5	TGTGCCAGCAGTTACGAGGGCTGGCGTGGTCAGCCCCAGCATTTT	CASSYEGWRGQPQHF
TRBV20-1	TRBD1	NA	TRBJ1-1	TGCAGTGCAAGGACAGGGCTTGAAGCTTTCTTT	CSARTGLEAFF
TRBV5-6	NA	NA	TRBJ1-1	TGTGCCAGCAGCTGGGGGGCGGAGGTTGAAGCTTTCTTT	CASSWGAEVEAFF
TRBV30	NA	NA	TRBJ2-1	TGTGCCTGGAAGGACCCCCTAGCTCAATCCTACAATGAGCAGTTCTTC	CAWKDPLAQSYNEQFF
TRBV28	TRBD1	NA	TRBJ1-2	TGTGCCAGCAGTACATCAAGACAGGGCCATGGCTACACCTTC	CASSTSRQGHGYTF
TRBV7-2	TRBD2	once	TRBJ2-3	TGTGCCAGCAGCCGGGTGGGGCGGGAGGTAAGGGGCACAGATACGCAGTATTTT	CASSRVGREVRGTDTQYF
TRBV24-1	TRBD1	NA	TRBJ2-7	TGTGCCACCAGTGAGACAGGGACGTACGAGCAGTACTTC	CATSETGTYEQYF
TRBV20-1	NA	once	TRBJ2-7	TGCAGTGCTAGCCTACGATACGAGCAGTACTTC	CSASLRYEQYF
TRBV7-2	TRBD1	few	TRBJ2-2	TGTGCCAGCAGCCCCCCCACAGGGGGCGGGGAGCTGTTTTTT	CASSPPTGGGELFF
TRBV10-3	TRBD2	NA	TRBJ2-3	TGTGCCACCGGACTAGCGGGACCAGATACGCAGTATTTT	CATGLAGPDTQYF
TRBV14	NA	few	TRBJ1-4	TGTGCCAGCAGCCTGCAAACGGGGCGGAGTGAAAAACTGTTTTTT	CASSLQTGRSEKLFF
TRBV2	TRBD2	NA	TRBJ2-5	TGTGCCAGCAGGGCCAGCGGGAGAGGTGGAGAGACCCAGTACTTC	CASRASGRGGETQYF
TRBV11-3	NA	NA	TRBJ1-1	TGTGCCAGCGGACAAGGGAGACCGAACACTGAAGCTTTCTTT	CASGQGRPNTEAFF
TRBV28	NA	NA	TRBJ2-3	TGTGCCACCATGCAGTGGCTAATCACAGATACGCAGTATTTT	CATMQWLITDTQYF
TRBV30	NA	NA	TRBJ1-2	TGTGCCTGGAGTGTCGGCTATGGCTACACCTTC	CAWSVGYGYTF
TRBV7-8	NA	NA	TRBJ2-3	TGTGCCAGCAGCCTAAGGATCCAGGTTACCCTGGCAGATACGCAGTATTTT	CASSLRIQVTLADTQYF
TRBV2	NA	NA	TRBJ2-7	TGTGCCAGCAGTGAATACGGGGAGCAGTACTTC	CASSEYGEQYF
TRBV6-5	NA	NA	TRBJ1-2	TGTGCCAGCCACAAAGGGAGGGGCGGGGACTATGGCTACACCTTC	CASHKGRGGDYGYTF
TRBV9	NA	few	TRBJ1-1	TGTGCCAGCAGCGTAGTTTCCGGGGACACTGAAGCTTTCTTT	CASSVVSGDTEAFF
TRBV2	NA	NA	TRBJ2-7	TGTGCCAGCAGTGGAGGGAGTACCCAGGGGAAGCAGTACTTC	CASSGGSTQGKQYF
TRBV7-3	TRBD1	NA	TRBJ1-2	TGTGCCAGCAGTTACACTAGGGGGCACGGCTACACCTTC	CASSYTRGHGYTF
TRBV5-1	TRBD1	NA	TRBJ2-7	TGCGCCAGCAGCTTGCTTTTGGGACAGCCTACTTACGAGCAGTACTTC	CASSLLLGQPTYEQYF
TRBV15	NA	few	TRBJ1-2	TGTGCCACCAGCAGAGAAGGTCACAGCGTATTTAACTATGGCTACACCTTC	CATSREGHSVFNYGYTF
TRBV19	NA	NA	TRBJ1-5	TGTGCCAGTAGTATTGCGGGAGAGGGCAATCAGCCCCAGCATTTT	CASSIAGEGNQPQHF
TRBV3-1/TRBV3-2	TRBD1	medium-sized	TRBJ2-7	TGTGCCAGCAGCCAAGATACGACAGGGCGGATCTACGAGCAGTACTTC	CASSQDTTGRIYEQYF
TRBV6-6	NA	NA	TRBJ2-7	TGTGCCAGCAGCCCAGGGGCGGTCGAGCAGTACTTC	CASSPGAVEQYF
TRBV3-1/TRBV3-2	NA	NA	TRBJ2-1	TGTGCCAGCAGCCAAGTCCGTTGGGCCCCTAACAATGAGCAGTTCTTC	CASSQVRWAPNNEQFF
TRBV20-1	NA	NA	TRBJ2-5	TGCAGTGCTAGTGGCCTCCCCGGGCCTGGGGAGTGGGAGACCCAGTACTTC	CSASGLPGPGEWETQYF